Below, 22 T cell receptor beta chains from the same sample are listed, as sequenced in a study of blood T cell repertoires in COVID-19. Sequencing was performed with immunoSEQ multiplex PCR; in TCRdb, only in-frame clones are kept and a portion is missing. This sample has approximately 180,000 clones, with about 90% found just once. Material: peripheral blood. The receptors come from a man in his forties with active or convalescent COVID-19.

The CDR3 bases are TGTGCCAGCAGCTTGGCCGGAAACATTCAGTACTTC. Protein product: CASSLAGNIQYF. This chain links TRBV5-4 with TRBJ2-4; D uncertain. Germline V gives CDR1 SGHNT, CDR2 YYREEE (reference sequence). This CDR3 has 12 amino acids. V dropped 0 bases and J dropped 6 bases, with 4 bases sitting between them.

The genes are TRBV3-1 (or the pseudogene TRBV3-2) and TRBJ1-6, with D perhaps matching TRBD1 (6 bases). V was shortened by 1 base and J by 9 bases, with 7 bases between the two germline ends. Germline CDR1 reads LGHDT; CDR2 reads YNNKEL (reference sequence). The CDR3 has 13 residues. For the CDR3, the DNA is TGTGCCAGCAGCCAAGGGGGGCTTTCACCCCTCCACTTT. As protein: CASSQGGLSPLHF.

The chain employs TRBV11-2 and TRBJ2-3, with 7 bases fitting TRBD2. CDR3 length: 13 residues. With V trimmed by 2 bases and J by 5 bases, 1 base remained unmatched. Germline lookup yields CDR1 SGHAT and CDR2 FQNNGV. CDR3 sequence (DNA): TGTGCCAGCAGCTTAAAGCGGGGAGATACGCAGTATTTT. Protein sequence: CASSLKRGDTQYF.

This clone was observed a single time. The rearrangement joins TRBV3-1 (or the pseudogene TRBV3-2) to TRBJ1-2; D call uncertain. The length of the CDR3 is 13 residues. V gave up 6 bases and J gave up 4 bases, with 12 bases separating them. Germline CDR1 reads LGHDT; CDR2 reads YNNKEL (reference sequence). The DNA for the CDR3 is TGTGCCAGCAGATTCCCTGCGTTCTATGGCTACACCTTC. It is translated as CASRFPAFYGYTF.

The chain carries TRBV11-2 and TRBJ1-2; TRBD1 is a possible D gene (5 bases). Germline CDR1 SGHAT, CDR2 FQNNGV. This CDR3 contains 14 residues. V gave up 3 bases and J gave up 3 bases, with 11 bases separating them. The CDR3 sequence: CASSFTGRDYGYTF. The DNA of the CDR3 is TGTGCCAGCAGCTTCACAGGTCGTGACTATGGCTACACCTTC.

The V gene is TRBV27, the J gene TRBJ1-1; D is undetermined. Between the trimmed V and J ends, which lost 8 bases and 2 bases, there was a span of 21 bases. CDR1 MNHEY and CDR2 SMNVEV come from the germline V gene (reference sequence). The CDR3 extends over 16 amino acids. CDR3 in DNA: TGTGCCAGCCGCACCGGGAATGGAGTATCAAACACTGAAGCTTTCTTT. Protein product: CASRTGNGVSNTEAFF.

The CDR3 DNA reads as TGTGCCAGCAGTGTGGACAGGGGTGAAAAACTGTTTTTT. Its protein is CASSVDRGEKLFF. V usage is TRBV27 and J usage is TRBJ1-4, with 9 bases identical to TRBD1. Germline V gene lookup returns CDR1 MNHEY and CDR2 SMNVEV (reference sequence). The CDR3 runs to 13 residues. V trimming: 5 bases; J trimming: 7 bases; junction bases outside the gene matches: 2.

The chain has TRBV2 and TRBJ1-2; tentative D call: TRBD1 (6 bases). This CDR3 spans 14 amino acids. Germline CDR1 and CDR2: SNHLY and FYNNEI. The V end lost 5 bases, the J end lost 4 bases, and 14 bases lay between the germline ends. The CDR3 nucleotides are TGTGCCAGCAGTAACTTACAGGGCCCCTATGGCTACACCTTC. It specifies CASSNLQGPYGYTF.

For the CDR3, the DNA is TGTGCCTGGAGTGTCGACAGAATTCAGACCCAGTACTTC. Translating gives CAWSVDRIQTQYF. The chain employs TRBV30 and TRBJ2-5, with a weak D call TRBD1 (5 bases). The CDR3 is 13 amino acids. Germline V gene data show CDR1 as GTSNPN and CDR2 as SVGIG (reference sequence). V dropped 0 bases and J dropped 6 bases, with 11 bases sitting between them.

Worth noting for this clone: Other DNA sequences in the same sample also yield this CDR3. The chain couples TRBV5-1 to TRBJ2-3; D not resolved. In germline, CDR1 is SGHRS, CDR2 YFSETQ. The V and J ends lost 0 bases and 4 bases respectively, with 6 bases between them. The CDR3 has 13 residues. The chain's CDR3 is CASSLGTADTQYF. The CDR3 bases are TGCGCCAGCAGCTTGGGAACGGCAGATACGCAGTATTTT.

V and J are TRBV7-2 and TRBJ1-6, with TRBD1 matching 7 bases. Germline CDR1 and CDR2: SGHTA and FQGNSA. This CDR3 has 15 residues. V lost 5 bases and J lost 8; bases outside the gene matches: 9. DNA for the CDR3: TGTGCCAGCAGCCGGACAGGACGCGCCGATTCACCCCTCCACTTT. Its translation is CASSRTGRADSPLHF. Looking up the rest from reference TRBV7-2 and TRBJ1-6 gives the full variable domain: GAGVSQSPSNKVTEKGKDVELRCDPISGHTALYWYRQSLGQGLEFLIYFQGNSAPDKSGLPSDRFSAERTGGSVSTLTIQRTQQEDSAVYLCASSRTGRADSPLHFGNGTRLTVT.

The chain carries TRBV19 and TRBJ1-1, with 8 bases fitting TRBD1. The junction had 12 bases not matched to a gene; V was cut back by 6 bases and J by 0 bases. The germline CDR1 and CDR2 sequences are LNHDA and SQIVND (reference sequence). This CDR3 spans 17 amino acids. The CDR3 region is CASSPNRGGIMNTEAFF. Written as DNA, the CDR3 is TGTGCCAGTAGCCCGAACAGGGGGGGCATAATGAACACTGAAGCTTTCTTT.

CDR3 bases: TGTGCCAGCAGTCCCCCAGCCATGACTAGCGGGGGGAACACCGGGGAGCTGTTTTTT. Its protein is CASSPPAMTSGGNTGELFF. The V call is TRBV27, the J call TRBJ2-2; 12 bases are a match to TRBD2. The CDR3 runs to 19 residues. V trimming: 5 bases; J trimming: 1 base; junction bases outside the gene matches: 11. Germline V gene data show CDR1 as MNHEY and CDR2 as SMNVEV (reference sequence).

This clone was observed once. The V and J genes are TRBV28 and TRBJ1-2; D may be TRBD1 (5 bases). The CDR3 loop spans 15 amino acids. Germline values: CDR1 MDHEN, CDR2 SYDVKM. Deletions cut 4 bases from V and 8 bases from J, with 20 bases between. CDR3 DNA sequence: TGTGCCAGCAGTTCCGCAGGGCTTACTATAGAAGGCTACACCTTC. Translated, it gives CASSSAGLTIEGYTF.

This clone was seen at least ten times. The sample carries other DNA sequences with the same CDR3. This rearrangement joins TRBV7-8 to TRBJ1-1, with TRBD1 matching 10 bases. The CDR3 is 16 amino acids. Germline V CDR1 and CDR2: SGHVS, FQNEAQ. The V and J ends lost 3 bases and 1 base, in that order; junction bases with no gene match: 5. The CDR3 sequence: CASSLRDRGSNTEAFF. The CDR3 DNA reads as TGTGCCAGCAGCTTGCGGGACAGGGGATCGAACACTGAAGCTTTCTTT.

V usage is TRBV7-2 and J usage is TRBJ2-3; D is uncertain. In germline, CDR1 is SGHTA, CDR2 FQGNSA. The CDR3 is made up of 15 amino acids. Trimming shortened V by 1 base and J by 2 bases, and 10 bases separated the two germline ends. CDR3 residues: CASSLGNRFTDTQYF. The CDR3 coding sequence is TGTGCCAGCAGCTTAGGGAACAGATTCACAGATACGCAGTATTTT.

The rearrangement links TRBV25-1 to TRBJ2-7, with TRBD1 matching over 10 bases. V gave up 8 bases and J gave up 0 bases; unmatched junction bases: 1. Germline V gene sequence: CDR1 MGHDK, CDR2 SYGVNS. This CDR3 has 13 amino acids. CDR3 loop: CASRTGGSYEQYF. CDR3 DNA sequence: TGTGCCAGCCGGACAGGGGGCTCCTACGAGCAGTACTTC.

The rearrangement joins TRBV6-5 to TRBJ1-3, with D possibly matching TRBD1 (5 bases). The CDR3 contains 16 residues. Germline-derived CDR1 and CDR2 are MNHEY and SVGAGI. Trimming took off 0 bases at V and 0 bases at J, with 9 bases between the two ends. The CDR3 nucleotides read TGTGCCAGCAGTTACTCCACAGGACCCTCTGGAAACACCATATATTTT. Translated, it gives CASSYSTGPSGNTIYF.

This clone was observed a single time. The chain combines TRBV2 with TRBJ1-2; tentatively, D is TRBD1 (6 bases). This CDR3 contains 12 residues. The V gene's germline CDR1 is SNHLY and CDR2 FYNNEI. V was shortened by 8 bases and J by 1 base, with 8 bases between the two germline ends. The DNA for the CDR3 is TGTGCCAGCTACAGGGTTAACTATGGCTACACCTTC. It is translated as CASYRVNYGYTF.

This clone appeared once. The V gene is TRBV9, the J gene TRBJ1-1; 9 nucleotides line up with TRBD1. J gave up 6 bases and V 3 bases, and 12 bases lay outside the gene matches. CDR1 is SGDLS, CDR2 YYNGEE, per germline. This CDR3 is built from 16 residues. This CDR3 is CASSDQQGQGYPEAFF. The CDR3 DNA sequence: TGTGCCAGCAGCGACCAACAGGGACAGGGTTACCCTGAAGCTTTCTTT.

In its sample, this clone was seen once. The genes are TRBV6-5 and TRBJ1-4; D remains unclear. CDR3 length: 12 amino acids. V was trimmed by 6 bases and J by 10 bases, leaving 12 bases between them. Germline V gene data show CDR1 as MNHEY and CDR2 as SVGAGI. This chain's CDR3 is CASSPPSGKLFF. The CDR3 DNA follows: TGTGCCAGCAGCCCCCCGAGTGGAAAACTGTTTTTT.

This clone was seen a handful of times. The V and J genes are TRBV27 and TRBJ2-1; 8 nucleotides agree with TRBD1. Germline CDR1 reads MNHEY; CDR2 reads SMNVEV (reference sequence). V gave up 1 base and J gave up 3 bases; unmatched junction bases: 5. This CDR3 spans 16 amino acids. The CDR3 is CASSLFGQGGYNEQFF. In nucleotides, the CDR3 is TGTGCCAGCAGTTTATTCGGACAGGGTGGCTACAATGAGCAGTTCTTC.